A single sample is the source of the 26 T cell receptor beta chains below, sequenced in a study of T-cell reconstitution after alpha-beta-depleted transplantation in children (dated by TCRdb to about 2016). Interpreted using the paper, the treatment or condition label stands for: allogeneic hematopoietic cell transplantation with graft depleted of TCRalphabeta T cells and CD19 B cells. Library preparation employed PCR. The data were produced on an Illumina HiSeq 2500. TCR library preparation used molecular barcoding, with unique molecular identifiers applied to normalize quantification of the TCRbeta repertoire. The public reads were run again by TCRdb, first through fastp at Q25 and then through MiXCR, and only productive beta chains were kept. Each CDR3 protein appears once, grouped with its most common genes and DNA. In this sample the table shows more than 400,000 distinct CDR3 sequences, roughly two fifths of which occur a single time. The ten largest clones represent around 29% of the sample.

The sample was PBMCs, taken before TCRalphabeta/CD19-depleted stem cell transplant. The receptor set was obtained from a girl aged 2-10 years with aplastic anemia, due to receive a stem cell transplant.

V gene TRBV27 combines with J gene TRBJ1-1; D is ambiguous. The V gene's germline CDR1 is MNHEY and CDR2 SMNVEV (reference sequence). The CDR3 has 13 residues. Trimming cost V 2 bases and J 4 bases, with 8 bases left between them. CDR3 amino acids: CASSLMSRTEAFF. CDR3 sequence (DNA): TGTGCCAGCAGTTTAATGTCTCGCACTGAAGCTTTCTTT.

The chain joins TRBV5-1 to TRBJ2-1; 10 positions match TRBD1. Germline CDR1 SGHRS, CDR2 YFSETQ. Trimming took 4 bases from V and 7 from J; bases not matched to a gene: 5. This CDR3 contains 14 residues. CDR3 in amino acids: CASSLGQGRNEQFF. The CDR3, as DNA: TGCGCCAGCAGCCTGGGACAGGGGCGGAATGAGCAGTTCTTC. Supplemented by reference TRBV5-1 and TRBJ2-1, the full variable domain reads KAGVTQTPRYLIKTRGQQVTLSCSPISGHRSVSWYQQTPGQGLQFLFEYFSETQRNKGNFPGRFSGRQFSNSRSEMNVSTLELGDSALYLCASSLGQGRNEQFFGPGTRLTVL.

This clonotype was found a few times. The genes are TRBV28 and TRBJ2-2; D is possibly TRBD1 (5 bases). Trimming cost V 6 bases and J 4 bases, with 12 bases left between them. CDR1 MDHEN and CDR2 SYDVKM come from the germline V gene. This CDR3 has 14 amino acids. CDR3 protein: CASRSHRLTGELFF. Here the CDR3 DNA reads TGTGCCAGCAGATCCCACAGGCTCACCGGGGAGCTGTTTTTT.

The chain is built from TRBV18 and TRBJ2-1; 7 nucleotides match TRBD2. The CDR3 covers 15 residues. After removal of 1 base from V and 7 bases from J, the junction contained 7 bases not matched to a gene. CDR1 is KGHSH, CDR2 LQKENI, per germline. The CDR3 DNA reads TGTGCCAGCTCACCACTACGCGGGAGCGGGAATGAGCAGTTCTTC. Translating it yields CASSPLRGSGNEQFF. The whole variable domain, filled in from reference TRBV18 and TRBJ2-1, reads NAGVMQNPRHLVRRRGQEARLRCSPMKGHSHVYWYRQLPEEGLKFMVYLQKENIIDESGMPKERFSAEFPKEGPSILRIQQVVRGDSAAYFCASSPLRGSGNEQFFGPGTRLTVL.

The chain employs TRBV21-1 and TRBJ2-7; the table's D call, TRBD1, was not checked against the DNA. TRBV21-1 is a known pseudogene. The CDR3 consists of 14 residues. The CDR3 reads CASSKGGTGGEQYF. Here the CDR3 DNA reads TGTGCCAGCAGCAAAGGGGGAACAGGTGGCGAGCAGTACTTC.

The sample holds many counts of this clonotype. The V and J genes are TRBV12-3 or TRBV12-4 and TRBJ2-1, with 10 bases lining up with TRBD2. CDR3 size: 16 residues. Trimming cost V 0 bases and J 5 bases; bases outside gene matches: 4. The CDR3 region has the DNA TGTGCCAGCAGTTTAGCTCTAGCGGGAGTTCACAATGAGCAGTTCTTC. Translated: CASSLALAGVHNEQFF.

The chain has TRBV20-1 and TRBJ2-5, with D perhaps TRBD2 (6 bases). The CDR3 covers 14 residues. CDR1 DFQATT and CDR2 SNEGSKA come from the germline V gene (reference sequence). DNA of the CDR3: TGCAGACTGGGGAGACTAGAAACCCAAGAGACCCAGTACTTC. It codes for CRLGRLETQETQYF.

This clonotype has a count of ten or more. The genes are TRBV7-2 and TRBJ2-7, with D perhaps given as TRBD1 or TRBD2 (5 bases each). Germline lookup yields CDR1 SGHTA and CDR2 FQGNSA. V lost 3 bases and J 3 bases, leaving 9 bases between the germline ends. The length of the CDR3 is 13 residues. The DNA of the CDR3 is TGTGCCAGCAGCTTGGGGGTCCTCTACGAGCAGTACTTC. It translates to CASSLGVLYEQYF.

A single count supports this clonotype. The chain combines TRBV27 with TRBJ2-7; TRBD1 matches at 9 bases. The V gene end was trimmed by 2 bases and the J gene end by 6 bases; junction bases not matched to a gene: 17. The CDR3 runs to 18 residues. The germline V gene encodes CDR1 MNHEY and CDR2 SMNVEV (reference sequence). As DNA, the CDR3 is TGTGCCAGCAGTTTAACCCCCATAACCGGGACAGGGACCCGCGAGCAGTACTTC. Residues: CASSLTPITGTGTREQYF.

This clonotype came up many times. The gene calls are TRBV13 and TRBJ2-3, with D maybe TRBD2 (5 bases). The CDR3 spans 15 residues. Deletions cut 3 bases from V and 0 bases from J, with 10 bases between. Per germline, CDR1 PRHDT and CDR2 FYEKMQ (reference sequence). CDR3 in amino acids: CASSLTGRSTDTQYF. DNA for the CDR3: TGTGCCAGCAGCTTGACGGGAAGAAGCACAGATACGCAGTATTTT.

CDR3 protein: CASGLVPRWSGMNFNEQFF. The CDR3, as DNA: TGTGCTAGTGGTTTGGTCCCCCGATGGAGCGGGATGAATTTCAATGAGCAGTTCTTC. V and J are TRBV12-5 and TRBJ2-1; 7 bases align to TRBD2. CDR3 size: 19 residues. V was pared by 0 bases and J by 6 bases, with 17 bases of the junction left unmatched. Per germline, CDR1 LGHNT and CDR2 FRNRAP.

This clonotype was detected many times. The rearrangement links TRBV12-3 or TRBV12-4 to TRBJ1-1; D gene unclear. The CDR3 is 13 amino acids. Trimming cost V 6 bases and J 6 bases, with 14 bases left between them. CDR3 in DNA: TGTGCCAGCAGCTCCTCGTACGGGGCTGAAGCTTTCTTT. The encoded protein is CASSSSYGAEAFF.

This clonotype came up a few times. The chain recombines TRBV7-3 with TRBJ1-2; 9 nucleotides match TRBD1. Per the germline V gene, CDR1 is SGHTA and CDR2 is FQGTGA. The CDR3 extends over 13 amino acids. V gave up 4 bases and J gave up 5 bases; unmatched junction bases: 2. The CDR3 here is CASSSGQGYGYTF. CDR3 coding DNA: TGTGCCAGCAGCTCCGGACAGGGGTATGGCTACACCTTC.

This clonotype was detected a few times. This chain uses TRBV6-1 with TRBJ2-1; the D gene is possibly TRBD2 (6 bases). The CDR3 consists of 13 residues. Trimming took 1 base from V and 15 from J, leaving 16 bases between them. Germline lookup yields CDR1 MNHNS and CDR2 SASEGT. The CDR3 reads CASSEGARDFPFF. The DNA of the CDR3 is TGTGCCAGCAGTGAAGGTGCCCGGGACTTCCCGTTCTTC.

This clonotype was seen ten or more times. The CDR3 loop is CASSQGKNTEAFF. The CDR3 DNA reads TGTGCCAGCAGCCAAGGGAAGAACACTGAAGCTTTCTTT. The V gene is TRBV16, the J gene TRBJ1-1; D gene unclear. The CDR3 covers 13 residues. Between the trimmed V and J ends, which lost 2 bases and 1 base, there was a span of 5 bases. Germline CDR1 is KGHSY and CDR2 is FQNENV.

In its sample, this clonotype was seen a few times. The rearrangement joins TRBV30 to TRBJ1-5; D call uncertain. The ends were cut back, 2 bases at V and 5 bases at J, with 16 bases in the middle. The CDR3 sequence is 15 residues long. Germline CDR1 GTSNPN, CDR2 SVGIG (reference sequence). The CDR3 DNA is TGTGCCTGGAGTTTTCCTGGCACCTTGTATCAGCCCCAGCATTTT. It translates to CAWSFPGTLYQPQHF.

This clonotype turned up a few times. The chain uses TRBV12-3 or TRBV12-4 and TRBJ2-7; D may correspond to TRBD1 or TRBD2 (5 bases each). V lost 3 bases, J lost 1 base, and 13 bases lay in between. The CDR3 consists of 15 residues. The CDR3 bases are TGTGCCAGCAGTTTTACCGGGACGGGATCCTACGAGCAGTACTTC. This codes for CASSFTGTGSYEQYF.

This clonotype came up many times. The chain employs TRBV3-1 and TRBJ2-6, with TRBD1 matching 10 bases. Trimming at V came to 1 base and at J to 2 bases, leaving 8 bases not matched to a gene. The CDR3 runs 19 residues. Germline V gene sequence: CDR1 LGHDT, CDR2 YNNKEL (reference sequence). This CDR3 is CASSQVVGTGATGANVLTF. The CDR3, as DNA: TGTGCCAGCAGCCAAGTGGTGGGGACAGGGGCGACTGGGGCCAACGTCCTGACTTTC.

This clonotype was observed many times. The chain recombines TRBV24-1 with TRBJ2-1; D may be TRBD1 or TRBD2 (5 bases each). CDR1 is KGHDR, CDR2 SFDVKD, per germline. Trimming removed 2 bases from V and 10 bases from J, with 8 bases in between. CDR3 size: 12 residues. DNA for the CDR3: TGTGCCACCAGTGATTGGGGGTCAGAGCAGTTCTTC. Translated: CATSDWGSEQFF.

In this sample, this clonotype turned up a few times. Compared with germline, one end of the junction differs, possibly owing to a read error. This chain connects TRBV28 to TRBJ2-7; 8 nucleotides align to TRBD2. CDR1 and CDR2 from the germline V gene are MDHEN and SYDVKM. The CDR3 runs 11 residues. CDR3 bases: TGTGCCAGCGGGCCCCCGGGACTAGTCTCTTTC. This encodes CASGPPGLVSF. The full variable domain, with the rest looked up from reference TRBV28 and TRBJ2-7, is DVKVTQSSRYLVKRTGEKVFLECVQDMDHENMFWYRQDPGLGLRLIYFSYDVKMKEKGDIPEGYSVSREKKERFSLILESASTNQTSMYLCASGPPGLVSFGPGTRLTVT.

To note about this clonotype: A much more abundant neighbour one base away suggests this may be a read error. The chain combines TRBV7-9 with TRBJ2-7, with D possibly matching TRBD1 (6 bases). CDR3 length: 12 amino acids. CDR1 is SEHNR and CDR2 is FQNEAQ in the germline V gene (reference sequence). V was clipped by 6 bases and J by 0 bases, with 6 bases between them. The chain's CDR3 is CASRDSSYEQYF. The DNA for the CDR3 is TGTGCCAGCAGGGACAGCTCCTACGAGCAGTACTTC.

Many counts were recorded for this clonotype. The chain links TRBV7-9 to TRBJ2-1; D uncertain. The V and J ends lost 0 bases and 7 bases respectively, with 7 bases between them. The length of the CDR3 is 13 residues. Per germline, CDR1 SEHNR and CDR2 FQNEAQ (reference sequence). This chain's CDR3 is CASSLARLNEQFF. CDR3 coding DNA: TGTGCCAGCAGCTTAGCGCGTTTGAATGAGCAGTTCTTC.

The chain has TRBV6-1 and TRBJ2-7; 12 bases line up with TRBD2. J gave up 5 bases and V 5 bases, and 7 bases lay outside the gene matches. Germline-derived CDR1 and CDR2 are MNHNS and SASEGT. The CDR3 contains 15 residues. This chain's CDR3 is CASSPLAGGEHEQYF. The CDR3, as DNA: TGTGCCAGCAGTCCTCTAGCGGGAGGGGAACACGAGCAGTACTTC.

This clonotype has at least ten counts. The genes are TRBV7-8 and TRBJ2-5; 10 nucleotides align to TRBD2. CDR1 is SGHVS, CDR2 FQNEAQ, per germline. Trimming removed 4 bases from V and 1 base from J; junction bases left unmatched: 12. The CDR3 totals 18 residues. DNA of the CDR3: TGTGCCAGCAGCTACCCCAGGGAACCTAGCGGGAGCCAAGAGACCCAGTACTTC. This gives the protein CASSYPREPSGSQETQYF.

This clonotype has a count of ten or more. This sequence joins TRBV5-1 and TRBJ2-1; 7 bases align to TRBD1. V dropped 5 bases and J dropped 6; count of bases not matched to a gene: 8. Germline V gives CDR1 SGHRS, CDR2 YFSETQ. The CDR3 has 14 residues. The CDR3 spells CASRLADRSNEQFF. DNA of the CDR3: TGCGCCAGCAGACTCGCGGACAGGTCCAATGAGCAGTTCTTC. Based on the CDR3 plus reference TRBV5-1 and TRBJ2-1, the full variable domain is KAGVTQTPRYLIKTRGQQVTLSCSPISGHRSVSWYQQTPGQGLQFLFEYFSETQRNKGNFPGRFSGRQFSNSRSEMNVSTLELGDSALYLCASRLADRSNEQFFGPGTRLTVL.

V and J are TRBV20-1 and TRBJ2-7; 9 nucleotides align to TRBD2. The CDR3 sequence is 14 residues long. Losses at the gene ends were 6 bases for V and 0 bases for J; bases not matched to a gene: 6. Germline CDR1 reads DFQATT; CDR2 reads SNEGSKA (reference sequence). In DNA, the CDR3 is TGCAGTGCATCGAGCGGGGGGAGCTCCTACGAGCAGTACTTC. This sequence encodes CSASSGGSSYEQYF.